This TCR beta chain derives from a study of regulatory T cells in long-lasting Graves disease (dated by TCRdb to the early 2020s). Turning to the overall study: Newly diagnosed Graves' disease patients had taken antithyroid drugs for less than 3 months. Peripheral blood TCR sequencing and RNA sequencing compared persistent Graves' disease patients with newly diagnosed Graves' disease patients. The study was conducted in China and was registered as a clinical trial. A total of around 35 samples underwent TCR sequencing: some 13 from persistent and roughly 20 from newly diagnosed Graves' disease patients. Results the study describes overall, beyond this receptor: Compared with newly diagnosed patients, patients with persistent Graves' disease had lower TCR Shannon entropy and fewer highly expanded clones, which suggests clonal expansion. Sequencing and analysis were limited to the TCR beta chain. The authors noted that the small sample size was a limitation that may lower accuracy. Peripheral blood alone was examined, since thyroid tissue, which constituted the primary lesion, could not be accessed. TRBV28, TRBJ1-2 and TRBJ2-5 were preferentially used in persistent disease, while TRBV20-1 and TRBJ2-1 were favored in newly diagnosed disease. Persistent patients shared more public clonotypes among themselves (around 2,700) than newly diagnosed patients did (approximately 900).

Library preparation used multiplex PCR. Sequencing was performed on an Illumina HiSeq 4000. CDR3 regions were amplified by Arm-PCR with iRepertoire HTBI primers to construct TCR beta libraries. Before sequencing, the PCR products went through gel purification. In the authors' own workflow: Across samples, 60 to 70 TRBV and approximately 15 TRBJ segments were identified and used for gene usage analysis of CDR3 amino acid clonotypes. COPE and FqMerger were used to merge filtered high-quality paired reads into contigs. BLAST was used to align contigs to IMGT TRBV, TRBD and TRBJ reference genes, with CDR3 defined following IMGT. Any clonotype with a frequency above 0.1% was classified as a highly expanded clone. Repertoire diversity was measured by Shannon entropy, and V-J evenness by the Gini coefficient. A clonotype was considered public if more than one individual shared it. TCRdb redid the processing of the public reads, applying fastp at Q25 and MiXCR, and retained in-frame beta chains. Rows merge per CDR3 protein into single entries with the most common DNA and genes. None of the V and J calls come from the authors' own analysis; TCRdb made them. This sample has approximately 480,000 distinct CDR3 sequences in its table, and under 20% of those were observed once. Jointly, the top ten make up roughly an eighth of the sample.

What this sample's time point label stands for: newly diagnosed GD, antithyroid drugs for less than 3 months. For both TCR sequencing and RNA sequencing, RNA was extracted from PBMCs in TRIzol. Graves' disease was diagnosed according to American Thyroid Association guidelines. Recruitment of patients was carried out at an endocrinology department in Xi'an, China. Each patient gave about 9.1 milliliters of peripheral blood, collected in an EDTA anticoagulant tube. Ficoll Paque Plus density gradient separation was used to isolate PBMCs, and no additional T cell sorting was done. An Agilent 2100 Bioanalyzer and agarose gel were used to check RNA quality, while a NanoDrop 2000 measured RNA concentration. CDR1 and CDR2 are read off the germline V gene as SNHLY and FYNNEI. From the cysteine up to the phenylalanine, the CDR3 has a length of 15 residues. CDR3 DNA only is kept here, 45 bases in frame from base 1. Clipping removes 0 bases from V and 5 bases from J, with 3 as the unmatched junction base count.

This clonotype was detected many times. Its binding antigen is unknown. It has no much larger one-base neighbor in the sample; base qualities were not kept. The data also belong to a second study, concerning T cells in Graves' hyperthyroidism and ophthalmopathy. The second study's authors report: Stable Graves' hyperthyroidism was defined as no progression to ophthalmopathy during 18 months of follow-up. Hyperthyroidism patients were aged 18 to 65 years and newly diagnosed, with disease duration of less than 2 months. The study excluded patients with uncontrolled infections, other autoimmune diseases, pregnancy or lactation. Diagnoses were based on clinical symptoms, serum thyroxine and TRAb, thyroid ultrasound and orbital computed tomography. The first round of RT-PCR for the TCR CDR3 was performed with the HTBI primer set and the Qiagen OneStep RT-PCR kit. Most expanded thyroid clonotypes (frequency above 0.001) were also found in blood, which suggests that blood repertoires may mirror thyroid immune responses. A model built on a 13 V-J signature distinguished ophthalmopathy from stable hyperthyroidism, reaching 85% to 90% sensitivity and around 81% specificity in cross-validation and 80%/75% in testing. During validation, the model predicted progression to ophthalmopathy a median of approximately 6 months ahead of onset, with 60% to 71% sensitivity and less than 85% specificity. TCR V-J signatures able to tell the groups apart were searched for in a discovery cohort of around 95 patients, of whom more than 40 had Graves' ophthalmopathy and roughly 58 had stable Graves' hyperthyroidism. An independent validation cohort of fewer than 20 hyperthyroidism patients and about 15 patients who later progressed to ophthalmopathy tested prospective prediction of ophthalmopathy. For training and testing, the roughly 93 patients in the discovery cohort were randomly divided in a 7:3 ratio. In addition, the study compared T-cell repertoires in thyroid tissue and in blood from roughly six Graves' hyperthyroidism patients. After blood sampling, hyperthyroidism patients were treated with methimazole at a starting dose of 30 mg daily, and ophthalmopathy patients were treated with high-dose intravenous methylprednisolone. Libraries were constructed in a second round of multiplex PCR, after which size selection and purification were carried out. Sequencing of the libraries was done on an Illumina HiSeq2000 using paired-end 100 bp reads. Raw data were processed with SOAPnuke, discarding reads with adapters, uncalled bases, mean Phred below 15, or no exact constant-primer or identifier match. High-quality paired reads were merged using COPE v1.2.5, and each unique nucleotide sequence was defined as a clonotype. Clonotypes were aligned to IMGT TRBV, TRBD and TRBJ reference segments using MiTCR v1.1. The analysis included only V-J combinations with a frequency above 0.0001, which together covered 99% to 99.2% of the repertoires. A TCS score was defined as the ratio between F50 (clonal expansion) and ExV (chaos), using BLOSUM62-based TCRdist between CDR3 peptides within each V-J. Welch's t-statistics and random forest reduced fewer than 550 V-J features to around 14, which were used in a naive Bayes classifier (R e1071). No statistical method was used to set the sample size in advance, and investigators knew the group allocation. The paper reports TCR Vbeta CDR3 sequencing of approximately 140 peripheral blood samples: fewer than 50 ophthalmopathy, fewer than 80 hyperthyroidism and approximately 17 progressor patients.

The rearranged chain carries TRBV2 and TRBJ2-1; 8 nucleotides in the junction match TRBD2. The sequence was collected from a man between 40 and 49 years old with Graves disease. Donor details come from another sample of the same person, matched by shared clones. This material consisted of peripheral blood mononuclear cells (PBMCs), taken at new diagnosis, from a patient treated with antithyroid drugs. The DNA is TGTGCCAGCAGTGAAGCTGGGACTAGAGACAATGAGCAGTTCTTC. This translates into CASSEAGTRDNEQFF.